This T cell receptor (beta chain) was identified in a study of blood T cells in healthy people across ages. Study-wide results and limits: Donors of long life had a larger count of naive CD4+ cells and greater diversity than aged donors.

CDR1 and CDR2 from the germline V gene are SGHTA and FQGNSA. The V gene lost 1 base and the J gene lost 7 bases, with 19 bases spanning the gap. The CDR3 contains 16 residues. At least ten counts were recorded for this clonotype. Its antigen is not identified. A second PCR, run for roughly 7 to 11 cycles, used a sample-barcoded 5' primer plus a J-beta primer mix. TCRdb used MiXCR to reprocess the 5' RACE reads, holding one entry per CDR3 protein. The table has approximately 690,000 distinct CDR3 sequences, roughly 53% seen once. Material: blood. V and J are TRBV7-2 and TRBJ1-2, with a tentative D call TRBD1 (5 bases). The sequence was collected from a man aged 60 to 75 in good health. CDR3 coding DNA: TGTGCCAGCAGCTTAGTGTATGGGGGAGTAGGCACTGGCTACACCTTC. Encoded protein: CASSLVYGGVGTGYTF.